The clone carrying this T cell receptor beta chain showed up just a few times. This sample was included in a study of blood T cell repertoires in COVID-19. Overall study context: The samples span acute and convalescent COVID-19 from the United States, Italy and Spain. The cDNA or gDNA used as material had been derived from T cells, B-cell-depleted T cells, or PBMCs.

Profiled with immunoSEQ multiplex PCR; TCRdb holds only in-frame clones, not every one. The data contain tens of thousands of clones, 91% of them seen just once; the ten biggest clones take up 8.6%. The length of the CDR3 is 17 residues. V was shortened by 3 bases and J by 5 bases, with 21 bases between the two germline ends. CDR1 SGDLS and CDR2 YYNGEE come from the germline V gene. Sequencing input: peripheral blood. The chain has TRBV9 and TRBJ2-1, with a weak D call TRBD1 (6 bases). The TCR comes from a human donor in a cohort sampled during active COVID-19. CDR3 loop: CASSAFGGGQRNNEQFF. CDR3 coding DNA: TGTGCCAGCAGCGCGTTTGGTGGTGGACAGAGAAACAATGAGCAGTTCTTC. Complete variable domain (other parts from reference TRBV9 and TRBJ2-1): DSGVTQTPKHLITATGQRVTLRCSPRSGDLSVYWYQQSLDQGLQFLIQYYNGEERAKGNILERFSAQQFPDLHSELNLSSLELGDSALYFCASSAFGGGQRNNEQFFGPGTRLTVL.